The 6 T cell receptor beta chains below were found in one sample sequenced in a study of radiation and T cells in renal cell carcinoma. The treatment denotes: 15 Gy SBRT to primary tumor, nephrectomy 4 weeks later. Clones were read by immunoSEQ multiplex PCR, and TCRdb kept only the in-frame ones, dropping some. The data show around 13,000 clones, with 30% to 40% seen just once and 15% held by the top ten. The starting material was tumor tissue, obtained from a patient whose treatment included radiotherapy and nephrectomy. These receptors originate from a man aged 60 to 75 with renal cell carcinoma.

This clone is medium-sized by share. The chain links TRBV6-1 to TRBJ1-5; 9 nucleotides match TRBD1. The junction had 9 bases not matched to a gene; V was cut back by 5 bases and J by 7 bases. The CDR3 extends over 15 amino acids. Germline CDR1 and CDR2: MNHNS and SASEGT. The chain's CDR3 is CASSSAGQGIQPQHF. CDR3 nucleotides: TGTGCCAGCAGTTCAGCGGGACAGGGTATACAGCCCCAGCATTTT.

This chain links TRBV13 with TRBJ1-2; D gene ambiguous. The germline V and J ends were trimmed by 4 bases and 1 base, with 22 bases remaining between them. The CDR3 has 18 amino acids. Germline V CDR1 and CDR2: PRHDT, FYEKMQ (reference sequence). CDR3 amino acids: CASSSLRLEGVINYGYTF. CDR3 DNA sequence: TGTGCCAGCAGCTCGCTCCGCTTAGAGGGAGTAATTAACTATGGCTACACCTTC.

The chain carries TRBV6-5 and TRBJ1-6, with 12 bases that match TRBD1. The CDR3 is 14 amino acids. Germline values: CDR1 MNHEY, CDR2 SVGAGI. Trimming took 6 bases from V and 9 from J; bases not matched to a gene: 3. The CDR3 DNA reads TGTGCCAGCAGCTGGGGACAGGGGGCTTCACCCCTCCACTTT. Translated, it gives CASSWGQGASPLHF.

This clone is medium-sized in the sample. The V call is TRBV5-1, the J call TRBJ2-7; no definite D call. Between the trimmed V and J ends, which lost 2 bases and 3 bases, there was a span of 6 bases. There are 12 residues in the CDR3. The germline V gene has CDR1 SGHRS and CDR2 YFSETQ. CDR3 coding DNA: TGCGCCAGCAGCTTATGGGGCTACGAGCAGTACGTC. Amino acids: CASSLWGYEQYV.

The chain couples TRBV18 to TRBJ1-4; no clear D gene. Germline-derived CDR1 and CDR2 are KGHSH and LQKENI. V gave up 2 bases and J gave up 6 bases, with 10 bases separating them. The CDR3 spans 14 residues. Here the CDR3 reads CASSPDPSDEKLFF. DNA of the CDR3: TGTGCCAGCTCACCAGACCCTTCCGATGAAAAACTGTTTTTT.

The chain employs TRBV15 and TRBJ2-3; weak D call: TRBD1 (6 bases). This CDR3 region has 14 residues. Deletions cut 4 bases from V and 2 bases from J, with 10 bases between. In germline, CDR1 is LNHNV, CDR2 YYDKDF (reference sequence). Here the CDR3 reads CATSMGHNTDTQYF. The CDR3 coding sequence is TGTGCCACCAGCATGGGACATAACACAGATACGCAGTATTTT.